These 26 T cell receptor beta chains were sequenced from one sample in a study of beta chain features in type 1 diabetes. Findings and caveats of the study: Moderately but significantly shorter TCRB CDR3s were found in Type 1 diabetes patients in all four CD4+ subsets.

Investigators reverse transcribed all isolated RNA, so they sequenced expressed TCRB transcripts. Generated by immunoSEQ multiplex PCR, the TCRdb table keeps only in-frame clones and is missing some. The sample lists around 710,000 clones, 9.5% to 15% occurring once. These TCRs' antigens remain unknown. Sequenced input: naive CD4+ T cells from blood. The receptors come from a man younger than 40 with type 1 diabetes.

This clone was seen a handful of times. The rearrangement uses TRBV9 and TRBJ1-3; D uncertain. Trimming removed 4 bases at V and 2 bases at J, with 7 bases between. Germline V gene lookup returns CDR1 SGDLS and CDR2 YYNGEE. This CDR3 comprises 13 residues. CDR3 loop: CASSSGPGNTIYF. The CDR3 DNA sequence: TGTGCCAGCAGCAGTGGCCCTGGAAACACCATATATTTT.

This clone was seen a few times. The V gene is TRBV7-2, the J gene TRBJ2-2; no reliable D call. Trimming pared 8 bases from V and 0 bases from J, leaving 13 bases between. Germline loops: CDR1 SGHTA, CDR2 FQGNSA. This CDR3 is 15 amino acids long. The CDR3 nucleotides read TGTGCCAGCCTGTCCTATGTAACGAACACCGGGGAGCTGTTTTTT. Its translation: CASLSYVTNTGELFF.

The chain employs TRBV11-2 and TRBJ2-7; D not certain. Per the germline V gene, CDR1 is SGHAT and CDR2 is FQNNGV. V shed 1 base and J shed 11 bases, with 12 bases lying between them. The CDR3 is 12 residues long. This chain's CDR3 is CASSLVRSAEYF. The CDR3 DNA sequence: TGTGCCAGCAGCTTAGTTAGGTCCGCGGAGTACTTC.

This clone was seen more than once but under ten times. The chain has TRBV7-2 and TRBJ2-1; 8 positions match TRBD2. This CDR3 is 16 amino acids long. The V gene end was trimmed by 9 bases and the J gene end by 0 bases; junction bases not matched to a gene: 10. From germline, CDR1 is SGHTA and CDR2 FQGNSA. Written as DNA, the CDR3 is TGTGCCAGTTCGCCAGCGGGGACTAGCTCCTACAATGAGCAGTTCTTC. This gives the protein CASSPAGTSSYNEQFF.

This clone occurred a few times. The rearrangement links TRBV5-8 to TRBJ1-2, with D unresolved. V was pared by 4 bases and J by 8 bases, with 12 bases between. Germline V lookup: CDR1 SGHTS, CDR2 YDEGEE. The CDR3 consists of 12 residues. In DNA, the CDR3 is TGTGCCAGCAGCCTGAGTGCGAGGGGCTACACCTTC. Translation gives CASSLSARGYTF.

This clone occurred a few times. This chain uses TRBV6-6 with TRBJ1-2, with unresolved D. The germline gives CDR1 MNHNY, CDR2 SVGAGI (reference sequence). The CDR3 is 10 amino acids. Trimming stripped 5 bases from V and 6 bases from J, with 4 bases between. As DNA, the CDR3 is TGTGCCAGCAGTAAGAATGGCTACACCTTC. Amino acid sequence: CASSKNGYTF.

This clone showed up just a few times. J is TRBJ1-2 and V is TRBV2; D might be TRBD1 (6 bases). Germline lookup yields CDR1 SNHLY and CDR2 FYNNEI. The CDR3 length is 14 residues. The V end lost 2 bases, the J end lost 8 bases, and 15 bases lay between the germline ends. The CDR3 loop reads CASSETWGLSGYTF. The CDR3, as DNA: TGTGCCAGCAGTGAAACGTGGGGGCTAAGCGGCTACACCTTC. The variable domain in full, with the rest retrieved from reference TRBV2 and TRBJ1-2, is EPEVTQTPSHQVTQMGQEVILRCVPISNHLYFYWYRQILGQKVEFLVSFYNNEISEKSEIFDDQFSVERPDGSNFTLKIRSTKLEDSAMYFCASSETWGLSGYTFGSGTRLTVV.

This rearrangement joins TRBV27 to TRBJ1-1; the D gene is possibly TRBD1 (5 bases). Germline CDR1 MNHEY, CDR2 SMNVEV (reference sequence). The CDR3 consists of 13 residues. V shed 7 bases and J shed 5 bases, with 14 bases lying between them. The CDR3 DNA follows: TGTGCCAGCATGAAAATGGGGGGGACTGAAGCTTTCTTT. Its protein product is CASMKMGGTEAFF.

As to this clone: Its ends do not fully match the called genes, so a read error is possible. The rearrangement links TRBV11-2 to TRBJ2-2; D possibly corresponds to TRBD1 (6 bases). This CDR3 comprises 14 residues. From germline, CDR1 is SGHAT and CDR2 FQNNGV. CDR3 sequence reads: CASSYNSGAGELFF. The CDR3 DNA reads as TGTGCCAGCAGCTATAACTCAGGGGCCGGTGAGCTGTTTTTT.

The rearrangement links TRBV19 to TRBJ2-1, with D tentatively TRBD2 (6 bases). Trimming removed 7 bases at V and 5 bases at J, with 12 bases between. In germline, CDR1 is LNHDA, CDR2 SQIVND (reference sequence). This CDR3 region has 13 residues. In DNA form, the CDR3 reads TGTGCCAGTATACGGGAGACTGACAATGAGCAGTTCTTC. This translates into CASIRETDNEQFF.

This chain uses TRBV9 with TRBJ1-2, with 7 bases matching TRBD1. The ends lost 0 bases at V and 4 bases at J; junction bases unmatched: 3. This CDR3 spans 14 amino acids. CDR1 is SGDLS and CDR2 is YYNGEE in the germline V gene. The CDR3 DNA sequence: TGTGCCAGCAGCGTAGACAGGGGACCCTATGGCTACACCTTC. As protein: CASSVDRGPYGYTF.

V is TRBV4-3 and J is TRBJ2-7; 8 nucleotides line up with TRBD1. CDR1 is LGHNA and CDR2 is YSLEER in the germline V gene. Trimming cost V 0 bases and J 4 bases; bases outside gene matches: 8. The CDR3 has 16 residues. The CDR3 protein is CASSQDMRQGSYEQYF. The CDR3 DNA reads as TGCGCCAGCAGCCAAGATATGAGACAGGGGTCATACGAGCAGTACTTC.

This chain links TRBV13 with TRBJ1-4; D is perhaps TRBD1 (6 bases). CDR3 length: 14 residues. Trimming took off 3 bases at V and 5 bases at J, with 10 bases between the two ends. Germline CDR1 is PRHDT and CDR2 is FYEKMQ (reference sequence). The CDR3 is CASSFIRGNEKLFF. The CDR3 bases are TGTGCCAGCAGCTTCATCAGGGGAAATGAAAAACTGTTTTTT.

The chain recombines TRBV29-1 with TRBJ1-1; D not certain. The germline V and J ends were trimmed by 4 bases and 8 bases, with 17 bases remaining between them. This CDR3 comprises 13 residues. CDR1 and CDR2 (germline): SQVTM, ANQGSEA. The DNA for the CDR3 is TGCAGCGTTGTTTTGGGCCTAAAGAGGGAAGCTTTCTTT. Protein product: CSVVLGLKREAFF.

This clone was counted between two and nine times. This rearrangement joins TRBV6-6 to TRBJ1-6; 7 nucleotides align to TRBD1. The CDR3 has 15 residues. Per the germline V gene, CDR1 is MNHNY and CDR2 is SVGAGI (reference sequence). V lost 0 bases and J lost 6; bases outside the gene matches: 2. DNA of the CDR3: TGTGCCAGCAGTTACTCGGGACAGCCTAATTCACCCCTCCACTTT. It encodes CASSYSGQPNSPLHF.

In regard to this clone: Other DNA sequences in the same sample also yield this CDR3. The chain uses TRBV29-1 and TRBJ2-7; 7 bases align to TRBD1. The germline CDR1 and CDR2 sequences are SQVTM and ANQGSEA. The CDR3 has 12 residues. Trimming removed 3 bases from V and 4 bases from J; junction bases left unmatched: 3. For the CDR3, the DNA is TGCAGCGTTGATCCAGGGGGTTACGAGCAGTACTTC. As protein: CSVDPGGYEQYF.

This clone was counted only a few times. The J gene is TRBJ2-7, the V gene TRBV7-9; possibly TRBD1 or TRBD2 for D (6 bases each). Per germline, CDR1 SEHNR and CDR2 FQNEAQ (reference sequence). This CDR3 spans 15 amino acids. With 5 bases removed from V and 3 bases from J, the gap between germline ends came to 17 bases. CDR3 loop: CASSGGPGHIYEQYF. CDR3 sequence (DNA): TGTGCCAGCAGCGGGGGGCCTGGACACATCTACGAGCAGTACTTC.

There are a few counts of this clone. Here the CDR3 DNA reads TGTGCCAGCAATAGGCAGGGGGGAGGATCCTACAATGAGCAGTTCTTC. Translated, it gives CASNRQGGGSYNEQFF. This chain uses TRBV7-2 with TRBJ2-1; D might be TRBD1 (7 bases). Germline V gene data show CDR1 as SGHTA and CDR2 as FQGNSA. V was shortened by 7 bases and J by 1 base, with 17 bases between the two germline ends. The CDR3 consists of 16 residues.

The genes are TRBV7-9 and TRBJ2-5; TRBD1 might be the D (5 bases). Germline values: CDR1 SEHNR, CDR2 FQNEAQ (reference sequence). Between the trimmed V and J ends, which lost 2 bases and 4 bases, there was a span of 11 bases. CDR3 length: 14 amino acids. In DNA, the CDR3 is TGTGCCAGCAGCTTAATCGGTAGGGGAGAGACCCAGTACTTC. This translates into CASSLIGRGETQYF.

The chain combines TRBV5-1 with TRBJ1-5; no clear D. The germline V gene encodes CDR1 SGHRS and CDR2 YFSETQ. The V and J ends lost 5 bases and 2 bases respectively, with 14 bases between them. The CDR3 extends over 15 amino acids. The CDR3 coding sequence is TGCGCCAGCAGTTTCGGCACATCAGGCAATCAGCCCCAGCATTTT. The encoded protein is CASSFGTSGNQPQHF.

This chain joins TRBV5-1 and TRBJ1-6; D is uncertain. The CDR3 extends over 14 amino acids. The germline gives CDR1 SGHRS, CDR2 YFSETQ. V shed 1 base and J shed 7 bases, with 9 bases lying between them. The CDR3 nucleotides are TGCGCCAGCAGCTTGTGGGGTTGGAATTCACCCCTCCACTTT. Translated: CASSLWGWNSPLHF.

The chain links TRBV7-9 to TRBJ2-1; 11 bases fit TRBD2. Germline loops: CDR1 SEHNR, CDR2 FQNEAQ (reference sequence). There are 16 residues in the CDR3. The V gene end was trimmed by 5 bases and the J gene end by 7 bases; junction bases not matched to a gene: 10. The CDR3 spells CASSPPGTSGLNEQFF. Here the CDR3 DNA reads TGTGCCAGCAGCCCACCCGGGACTAGCGGACTTAATGAGCAGTTCTTC.

The gene calls are TRBV4-3 and TRBJ1-4; perhaps TRBD1 as D (5 bases). The CDR3 loop spans 15 amino acids. Trimming removed 4 bases at V and 7 bases at J, with 16 bases between. CDR1 and CDR2 (germline): LGHNA, YSLEER. DNA for the CDR3: TGCGCCAGCAGCCTCCGGACACCTGGGGGTGAAAAACTGTTTTTT. It yields the protein CASSLRTPGGEKLFF.

There are a few counts of this clone. The chain combines TRBV5-1 with TRBJ2-2; 7 nucleotides align to TRBD1. Germline CDR1 and CDR2: SGHRS and YFSETQ. The ends lost 4 bases at V and 0 bases at J; junction bases unmatched: 3. CDR3 length: 15 residues. In DNA, the CDR3 is TGCGCCAGCAGCCCGGGACAGTCGAACACCGGGGAGCTGTTTTTT. Translating it yields CASSPGQSNTGELFF.

CDR3 sequence reads: CASSLNLRPEQYF. The CDR3 region has the DNA TGTGCCAGCAGCTTAAATCTCCGACCTGAGCAGTACTTC. The rearrangement joins TRBV7-2 to TRBJ2-7; the D is unclear. The CDR3 covers 13 residues. Germline loops: CDR1 SGHTA, CDR2 FQGNSA. Trimming left V 2 bases short and J 7 bases short, with 12 bases between.

This chain joins TRBV5-1 and TRBJ1-6; TRBD1 matches 7 bases. From germline, CDR1 is SGHRS and CDR2 YFSETQ. This CDR3 is built from 15 residues. The junction had 9 bases not matched to a gene; V was cut back by 5 bases and J by 7 bases. CDR3: CASSFGQVRNSPLHF. CDR3 in DNA: TGCGCCAGCAGTTTTGGACAGGTGAGGAATTCACCCCTCCACTTT.